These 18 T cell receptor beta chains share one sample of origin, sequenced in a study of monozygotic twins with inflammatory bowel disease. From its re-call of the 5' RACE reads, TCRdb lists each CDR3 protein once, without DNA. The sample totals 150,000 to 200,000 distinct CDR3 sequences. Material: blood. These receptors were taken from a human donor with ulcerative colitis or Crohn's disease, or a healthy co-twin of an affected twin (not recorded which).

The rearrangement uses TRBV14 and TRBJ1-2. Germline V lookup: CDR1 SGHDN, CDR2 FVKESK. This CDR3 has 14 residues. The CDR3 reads CASSQDRVNYGYTF.

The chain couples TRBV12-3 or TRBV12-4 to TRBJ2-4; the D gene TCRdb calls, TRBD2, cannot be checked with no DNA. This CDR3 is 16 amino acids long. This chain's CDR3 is CASSLGLAGTVNIQYF.

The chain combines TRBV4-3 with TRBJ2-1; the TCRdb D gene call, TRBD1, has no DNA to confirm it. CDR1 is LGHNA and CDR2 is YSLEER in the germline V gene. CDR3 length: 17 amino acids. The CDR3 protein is CASSQDWGQPLNNEQFF.

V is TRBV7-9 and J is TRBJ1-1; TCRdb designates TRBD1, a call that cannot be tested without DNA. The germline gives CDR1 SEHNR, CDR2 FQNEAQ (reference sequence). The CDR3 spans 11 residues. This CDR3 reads CASSSQGEAFF. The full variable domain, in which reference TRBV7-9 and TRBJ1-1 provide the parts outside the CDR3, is DTGVSQNPRHKITKRGQNVTFRCDPISEHNRLYWYRQTLGQGPEFLTYFQNEAQLEKSRLLSDRFSAERPKGSFSTLEIQRTEQGDSAMYLCASSSQGEAFFGQGTRLTVV.

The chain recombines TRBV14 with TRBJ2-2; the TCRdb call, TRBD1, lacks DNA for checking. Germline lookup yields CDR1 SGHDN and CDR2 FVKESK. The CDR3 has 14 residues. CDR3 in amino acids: CASFRTANAGELFF.

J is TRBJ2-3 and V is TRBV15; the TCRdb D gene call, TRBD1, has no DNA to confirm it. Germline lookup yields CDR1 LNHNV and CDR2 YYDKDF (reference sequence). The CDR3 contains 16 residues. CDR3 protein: CATSRGVVGGRDTQYF.

The CDR3 is CAISGGSETQYF. The V gene is TRBV10-3, the J gene TRBJ2-5. CDR3 length: 12 amino acids. Germline V gene sequence: CDR1 ENHRY, CDR2 SYGVKD.

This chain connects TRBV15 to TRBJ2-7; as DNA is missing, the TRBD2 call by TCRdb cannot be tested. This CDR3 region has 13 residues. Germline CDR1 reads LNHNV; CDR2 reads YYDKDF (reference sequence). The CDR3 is CATSEGAPHEQYF.

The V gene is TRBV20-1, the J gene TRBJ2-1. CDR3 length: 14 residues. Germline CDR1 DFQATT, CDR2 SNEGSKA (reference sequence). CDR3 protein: CSARAGTTYNEQFF.

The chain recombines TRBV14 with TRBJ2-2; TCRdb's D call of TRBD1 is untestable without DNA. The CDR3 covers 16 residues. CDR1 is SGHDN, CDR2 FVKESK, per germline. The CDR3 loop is CASSTRGTVNTGELFF.

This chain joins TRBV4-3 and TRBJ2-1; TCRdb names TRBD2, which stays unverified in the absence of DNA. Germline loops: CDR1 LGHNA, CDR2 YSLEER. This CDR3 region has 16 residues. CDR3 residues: CASSHPETSGRDEQFF.

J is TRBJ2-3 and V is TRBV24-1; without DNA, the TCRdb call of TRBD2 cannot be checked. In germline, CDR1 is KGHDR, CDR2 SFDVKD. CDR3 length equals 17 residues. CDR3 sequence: CATSARTSGRFTDTQYF.

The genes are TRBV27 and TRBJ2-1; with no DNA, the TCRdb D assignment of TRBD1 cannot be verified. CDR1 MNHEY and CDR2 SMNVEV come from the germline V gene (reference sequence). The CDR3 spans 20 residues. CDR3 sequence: CASSLRGPGGSLAGYNEQFF.

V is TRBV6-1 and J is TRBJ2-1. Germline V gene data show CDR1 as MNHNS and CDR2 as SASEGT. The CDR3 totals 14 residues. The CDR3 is CASNRGTSYNEQFF.

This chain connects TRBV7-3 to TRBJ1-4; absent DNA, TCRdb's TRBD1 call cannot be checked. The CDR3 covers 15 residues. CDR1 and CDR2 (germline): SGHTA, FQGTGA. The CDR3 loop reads CASSSSGATDEKLFF.

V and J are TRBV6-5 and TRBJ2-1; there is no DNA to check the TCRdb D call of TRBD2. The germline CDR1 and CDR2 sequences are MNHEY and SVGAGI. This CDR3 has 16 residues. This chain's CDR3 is CASSYVAESSYNEQFF.

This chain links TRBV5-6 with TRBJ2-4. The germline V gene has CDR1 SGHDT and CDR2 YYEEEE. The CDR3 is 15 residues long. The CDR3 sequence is CASSLVATAKNIQYF.

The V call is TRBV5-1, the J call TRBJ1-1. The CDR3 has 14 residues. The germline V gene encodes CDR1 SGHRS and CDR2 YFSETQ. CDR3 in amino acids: CASSLDLMNTEAFF.